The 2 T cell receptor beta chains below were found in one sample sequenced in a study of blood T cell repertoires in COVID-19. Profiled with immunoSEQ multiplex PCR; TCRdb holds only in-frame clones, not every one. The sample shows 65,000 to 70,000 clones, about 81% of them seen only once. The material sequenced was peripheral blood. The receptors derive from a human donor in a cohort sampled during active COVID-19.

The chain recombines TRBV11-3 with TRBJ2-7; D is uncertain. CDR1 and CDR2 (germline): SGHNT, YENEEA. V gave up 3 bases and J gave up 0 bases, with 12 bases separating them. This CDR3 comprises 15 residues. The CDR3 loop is CASSLRSASSYEQYF. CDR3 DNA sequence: TGTGCCAGCAGCTTGAGGAGCGCGAGCTCCTACGAGCAGTACTTC.

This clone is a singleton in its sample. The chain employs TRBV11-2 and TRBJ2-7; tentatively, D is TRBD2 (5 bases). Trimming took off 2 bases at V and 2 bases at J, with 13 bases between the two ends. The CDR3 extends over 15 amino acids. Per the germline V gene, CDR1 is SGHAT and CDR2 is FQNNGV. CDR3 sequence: CASSLSHRDPYEQYF. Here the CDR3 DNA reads TGTGCCAGCAGCTTAAGTCATCGGGATCCCTACGAGCAGTACTTC.